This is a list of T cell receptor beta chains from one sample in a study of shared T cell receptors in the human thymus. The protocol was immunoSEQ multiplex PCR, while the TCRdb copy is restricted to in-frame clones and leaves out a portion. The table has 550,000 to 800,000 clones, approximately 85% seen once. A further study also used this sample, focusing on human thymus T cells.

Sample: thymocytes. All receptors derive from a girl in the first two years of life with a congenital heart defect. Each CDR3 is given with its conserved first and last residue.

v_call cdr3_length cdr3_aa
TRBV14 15 CASSQQGRSGNTIYF
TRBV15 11 CATSSGQEGSF
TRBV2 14 CASSEATRYTEAFF
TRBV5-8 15 CASSLGGRGLRGYTF
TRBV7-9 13 CASGLGTEETQYF
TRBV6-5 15 CASSFLRPDSYEQYF
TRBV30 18 CAWRFAPDREPVRYGYTF
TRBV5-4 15 CASSLDSTAKNIQYF
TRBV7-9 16 CASSLDRGEGTGELFF
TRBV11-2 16 CASSLVEGDANYGYTF
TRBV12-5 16 CASGLAARGGQETQYF
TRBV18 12 CASSPGQYGYTF
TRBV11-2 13 CASSLTRDSGYTF
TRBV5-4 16 CASSFSGTGDSYEQYF
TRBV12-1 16 CASSLPTSGGTDTQYF
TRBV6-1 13 CASTTGYATEAFF
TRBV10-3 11 CATGRNTEAFF
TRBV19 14 CASSPERMNTEAFF
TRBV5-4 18 CASSLRTGGAVPTDTQYF
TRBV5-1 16 CASNLATGGPRETQYF
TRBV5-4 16 CASSPESRTGARGYTF
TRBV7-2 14 CASSRDSSNQPQHF
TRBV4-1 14 CASSHPGGIDTQYF
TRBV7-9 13 CASSLGDTYEQYF
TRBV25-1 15 CASRGDRGVGEKLFF
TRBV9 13 CASSVGQGDGYTF
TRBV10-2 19 CASSESNRSTGLSAYEQYF
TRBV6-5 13 CASSWTGYETQYF
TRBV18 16 CASSQDLGQKNTEAFF
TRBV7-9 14 CASSRKQGTYEQYF
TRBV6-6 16 CASSTSHGTGAYEQYF
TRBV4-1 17 CASSQADQGSGNQPQHF